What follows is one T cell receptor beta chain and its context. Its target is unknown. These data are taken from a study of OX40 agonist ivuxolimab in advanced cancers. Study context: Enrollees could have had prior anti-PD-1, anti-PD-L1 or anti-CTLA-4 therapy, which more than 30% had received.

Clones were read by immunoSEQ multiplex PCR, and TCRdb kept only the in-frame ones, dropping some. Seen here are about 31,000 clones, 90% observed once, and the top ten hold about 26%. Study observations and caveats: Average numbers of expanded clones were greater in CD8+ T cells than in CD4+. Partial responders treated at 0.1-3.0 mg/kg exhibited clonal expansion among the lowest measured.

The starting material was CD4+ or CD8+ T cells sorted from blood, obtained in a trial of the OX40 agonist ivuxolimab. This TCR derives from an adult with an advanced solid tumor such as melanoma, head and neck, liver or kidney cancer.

DNA for the CDR3: TGTGCCAGCAGTTCAACAACAGGGAGTGGCTACACCTTC. Amino acids: CASSSTTGSGYTF. The chain uses TRBV7-3 and TRBJ1-2; a weak D match, TRBD1 (6 bases). The V and J ends lost 6 bases and 7 bases respectively, with 15 bases between them. The CDR3 runs 13 residues. Germline V gene sequence: CDR1 SGHTA, CDR2 FQGTGA.